This section outlines one TCR beta chain sequence together with its context. It was with 60 Vbeta and 13 Jbeta primers that the PCR ran. TCRdb keeps only in-frame clones here, not all; method: immunoSEQ multiplex PCR. The profile shows 120,000 or so clones, about 74% of them singletons. This CDR3 is built from 12 residues. Trimming cost V 5 bases and J 7 bases, with 14 bases left between them. Germline V gene sequence: CDR1 GTSNPN, CDR2 SVGIG (reference sequence). This sample was included in a study of cytomegalovirus exposure and HLA in healthy donors. This chain connects TRBV30 to TRBJ1-2; D call uncertain. This receptor was identified in a woman aged 50 to 60 in good health and CMV-seropositive. The sample comprised PBMCs. CDR3 nucleotide sequence: TGTGCCTGGGCGGCGGTCGATGGTGGCTACACCTTC. As protein: CAWAAVDGGYTF.